A selection of T cell receptor beta chains follows, all from one sample in a study of T cells after yellow fever vaccination. TCRdb fed the 5' RACE reads into MiXCR, producing one record per CDR3 protein. The sample carries around 250,000 distinct CDR3 sequences, around 5.2% recorded once. Sequencing used CD4+ T cells sorted from PBMCs, obtained on the day of the yellow fever booster vaccination. All receptors derive from a man between 18 and 35 years old who received the YFV17D yellow fever vaccine. CDR3s include the opening cysteine and the closing phenylalanine or tryptophan. The D gene is left open where the match is weak. The listing skips clone size in some rows; elsewhere it reads once, few, many or a size class.

J gene | D gene | clone size | V gene | CDR3 protein | CDR3 DNA
TRBJ1-5 | NA | few | TRBV9 | CASSVEEGLDQPQHF | TGTGCCAGCAGCGTAGAAGAAGGGTTGGATCAGCCCCAGCATTTT
TRBJ2-3 | TRBD1 | few | TRBV4-3 | CASSRNSDRASADTQYF | TGCGCCAGCAGCCGAAATTCGGACAGGGCGAGTGCAGATACGCAGTATTTT
TRBJ1-1 | NA | NA | TRBV2 | CASSGIRDGAEAFF | TGTGCCAGCAGTGGTATCAGGGATGGGGCTGAAGCTTTCTTT
TRBJ1-3 | NA | NA | TRBV18 | CASSLDLSGNTIYF | TGTGCCAGCTCATTGGACCTCTCTGGAAACACCATATATTTT
TRBJ1-1 | NA | NA | TRBV7-9 | CASSPNTVGAFF | TGTGCCAGCAGCCCTAACACCGTAGGGGCTTTCTTT
TRBJ2-6 | NA | NA | TRBV12-3/TRBV12-4 | CAGSRSGANVLTF | TGTGCCGGGTCCCGTTCTGGGGCCAACGTCCTGACTTTC
TRBJ1-1 | NA | NA | TRBV24-1 | CATSDPGQTTEAFF | TGTGCCACCAGTGATCCCGGGCAGACCACTGAAGCTTTCTTT
TRBJ1-6 | NA | NA | TRBV4-2 | CASSQASGIGRSPLHF | TGTGCCAGCAGCCAAGCTTCGGGGATTGGACGATCACCCCTCCACTTT
TRBJ1-2 | NA | NA | TRBV7-2 | CASSLRQLYGYTF | TGTGCCAGCAGCTTAAGACAGCTCTATGGCTACACCTTC
TRBJ2-6 | TRBD1 | few | TRBV5-1 | CASSFTGEPGANVLTF | TGCGCCAGCAGCTTCACAGGGGAGCCTGGGGCCAACGTCCTGACTTTC
TRBJ1-2 | NA | NA | TRBV19 | CASSIESRGYTF | TGTGCCAGTAGTATAGAATCACGGGGCTACACCTTC
TRBJ1-2 | TRBD1 | few | TRBV29-1 | CSAYGTVYGYTF | TGCAGCGCATACGGGACAGTCTATGGCTACACCTTC
TRBJ2-4 | NA | many | TRBV2 | CASSWTYNIQYF | TGTGCCAGCAGTTGGACATACAACATTCAGTACTTC
TRBJ2-5 | TRBD2 | many | TRBV12-3/TRBV12-4 | CASSFERGTKETQYF | TGTGCCAGCAGTTTCGAGCGGGGGACTAAAGAGACCCAGTACTTC
TRBJ2-5 | NA | few | TRBV20-1 | CSAIATVQETQYF | TGCAGTGCTATAGCGACAGTGCAAGAGACCCAGTACTTC
TRBJ2-6 | NA | NA | TRBV6-5 | CASPHEEESSGANVLTF | TGTGCCAGCCCGCACGAGGAAGAAAGCTCTGGGGCCAACGTCCTGACTTTC
TRBJ1-1 | NA | few | TRBV28 | CASSMTAEAFF | TGTGCCAGCAGCATGACTGCTGAAGCTTTCTTT
TRBJ1-5 | NA | many | TRBV6-5 | CASRDLTRGDQPQHF | TGTGCCAGCAGGGATCTAACGAGGGGGGATCAGCCCCAGCATTTT
TRBJ2-3 | NA | NA | TRBV5-6 | CASRESWTGPIDTQYF | TGTGCCAGCAGGGAGAGTTGGACGGGGCCGATCGATACGCAGTATTTT
TRBJ1-4 | NA | few | TRBV4-2 | CASSQERGEKLFF | TGTGCCAGCAGCCAAGAACGGGGCGAAAAACTGTTTTTT
TRBJ2-3 | NA | NA | TRBV5-1 | CASSENTDTQYF | TGCGCCAGCAGCGAAAACACAGATACGCAGTATTTT
TRBJ1-3 | TRBD1 | NA | TRBV11-2 | CASSSFWGQGRNTIYF | TGTGCCAGCAGCTCCTTTTGGGGACAGGGTAGAAACACCATATATTTT
TRBJ2-7 | NA | many | TRBV7-3 | CASSLRRGAYEQYF | TGTGCCAGCAGCTTAAGAAGGGGGGCCTACGAGCAGTACTTC
TRBJ2-1 | TRBD2 | few | TRBV5-1 | CASSGSGGSSYNEQFF | TGCGCCAGCAGCGGAAGCGGGGGGAGCTCCTACAATGAGCAGTTCTTC
TRBJ2-1 | TRBD1 | many | TRBV4-3 | CASSQDQGAGINEQFF | TGCGCCAGCAGCCAAGACCAGGGGGCTGGGATCAATGAGCAGTTCTTC
TRBJ1-2 | NA | many | TRBV20-1 | CSARPPRGTESYYGYTF | TGCAGTGCTAGACCCCCCCGAGGAACAGAGTCTTATTATGGCTACACCTTC
TRBJ2-1 | NA | many | TRBV6-2/TRBV6-3 | CASSDGGLAWQQFF | TGTGCCAGCAGCGACGGGGGCCTAGCGTGGCAGCAGTTCTTC
TRBJ2-3 | TRBD2 | NA | TRBV5-1 | CASSPTTSGGRTDTQYF | TGCGCCAGCAGCCCAACTACTAGCGGGGGGCGCACAGATACGCAGTATTTT
TRBJ2-3 | NA | NA | TRBV20-1 | CSACRDTSTDTQYF | TGCAGTGCTTGCAGGGACACTAGCACAGATACGCAGTATTTT
TRBJ2-5 | NA | NA | TRBV7-2 | CASSPSFGARRETQYF | TGTGCCAGCAGCCCTAGCTTCGGGGCTCGTCGAGAGACCCAGTACTTC
TRBJ1-2 | TRBD1 | many | TRBV9 | CASSVAQGAKGYTF | TGTGCCAGCAGCGTAGCCCAGGGGGCGAAGGGCTACACCTTC
TRBJ1-5 | NA | NA | TRBV29-1 | CSVDRDQPQHF | TGCAGCGTTGATAGGGATCAGCCCCAGCATTTT
TRBJ2-1 | TRBD2 | many | TRBV12-3/TRBV12-4 | CASGLAGGRNEQFF | TGTGCCAGCGGACTAGCGGGGGGGAGAAATGAGCAGTTCTTC
TRBJ1-2 | NA | NA | TRBV2 | CAIRRDGHFYGYTF | TGTGCCATTCGCCGGGACGGCCATTTCTATGGCTACACCTTC
TRBJ2-3 | NA | many | TRBV5-1 | CASSLYTSTDTQYF | TGCGCCAGCAGCTTGTATACGTCCACAGATACGCAGTATTTT
TRBJ1-1 | TRBD1 | NA | TRBV4-1 | CASRAGGAGGTEAFF | TGCGCCAGCAGGGCAGGGGGCGCGGGAGGCACTGAAGCTTTCTTT
TRBJ1-6 | NA | many | TRBV6-6 | CASSTGGFEGSPLHF | TGTGCCAGCAGTACCGGGGGATTTGAGGGTTCACCCCTCCACTTT
TRBJ1-1 | TRBD1 | many | TRBV5-1 | CASSRGTGNTEAFF | TGTGCCAGCAGCCGGGGGACAGGGAACACTGAAGCTTTCTTT
TRBJ1-6 | NA | NA | TRBV7-2 | CASSLELYSPLHF | TGTGCCAGCAGCTTGGAGTTATATTCACCCCTCCACTTT
TRBJ1-2 | NA | few | TRBV29-1 | CSAWQGLGNYGYTF | TGCAGCGCTTGGCAGGGTCTGGGCAACTATGGCTACACCTTC
TRBJ2-5 | TRBD1 | NA | TRBV5-1 | CASSWATGGGETQYF | TGCGCCAGCAGCTGGGCGACAGGGGGCGGAGAGACCCAGTACTTC
TRBJ2-3 | NA | many | TRBV12-3/TRBV12-4 | CASRRTTVLDTQYF | TGTGCCAGCAGAAGGACTACTGTGCTAGATACGCAGTATTTT
TRBJ2-2 | NA | many | TRBV10-1 | CASRRGAGKDTGELFF | TGCGCCAGCAGGCGGGGAGCAGGGAAGGACACCGGGGAGCTGTTTTTT
TRBJ2-1 | TRBD1 | many | TRBV5-1 | CASSHGQAIVTYNEQFF | TGCGCCAGCAGTCACGGACAGGCAATCGTAACCTACAATGAGCAGTTCTTC
TRBJ2-5 | NA | NA | TRBV20-1 | CSARFAGQETQYF | TGCAGTGCTAGATTTGCGGGTCAAGAGACCCAGTACTTC